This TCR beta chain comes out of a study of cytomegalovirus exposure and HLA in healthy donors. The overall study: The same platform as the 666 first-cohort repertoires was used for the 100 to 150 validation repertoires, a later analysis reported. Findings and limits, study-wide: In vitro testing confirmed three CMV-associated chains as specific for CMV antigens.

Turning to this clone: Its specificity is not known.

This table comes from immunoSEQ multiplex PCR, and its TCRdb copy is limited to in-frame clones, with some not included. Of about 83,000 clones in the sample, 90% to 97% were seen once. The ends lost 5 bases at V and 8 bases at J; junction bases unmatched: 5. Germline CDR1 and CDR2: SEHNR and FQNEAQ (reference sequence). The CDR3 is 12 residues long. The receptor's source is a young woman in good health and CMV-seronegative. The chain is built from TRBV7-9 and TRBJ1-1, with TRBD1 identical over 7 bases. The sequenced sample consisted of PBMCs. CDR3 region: CASSRLDREAFF. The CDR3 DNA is TGTGCCAGCAGCAGGCTGGACAGGGAAGCTTTCTTT.